The clone carrying this T cell receptor (beta chain) was picked up one time. The data originate from a study of blood T cell repertoires in COVID-19. Study-wide background: From the United States, Italy and Spain came samples of acute and convalescent COVID-19.

CDR1 is MNHEY, CDR2 SMNVEV, per germline (reference sequence). V trimming: 2 bases; J trimming: 5 bases; junction bases outside the gene matches: 6. This CDR3 has 15 amino acids. In the original workflow: Reference gene primer amplification gave nucleated cell count estimates. Here immunoSEQ multiplex PCR was the method, and the copy in TCRdb shows in-frame clones only, minus some. For V, J and clone size, that table is used; D and trimming come from the DNA. The profile shows 400,000 to 550,000 clones, approximately 90% of them singletons. This clonotype was obtained from a woman between 25 and 40 years old with acute or convalescent COVID-19. The V and J genes are TRBV27 and TRBJ2-1; 7 bases match TRBD1. Sequenced material: peripheral blood. The CDR3 protein is CASSLSLTGNNEQFF. The CDR3 DNA reads TGTGCCAGCAGTTTAAGTCTGACAGGGAACAATGAGCAGTTCTTC.